These T cell receptor beta chains were read from a single sample in a study of chemoradiotherapy in HPV16-positive cancers. TCRdb keeps only in-frame clones here, not all; method: immunoSEQ multiplex PCR. The repertoire consists of tens of thousands of clones, with approximately 70% occurring once and the leading ten covering around 2.5%. Sampling was done from a patient who underwent chemoradiotherapy. Every receptor here comes from a human donor with HPV-associated anogenital cancer. Both conserved end residues are part of each CDR3. D genes are given only for firm matches. Clone size is given for some rows only: seen once, a few or many times, or a class if the clone is expanded.

length | J | D | size | V | DNA | CDR3
14 | TRBJ1-2 | - | - | TRBV2 | TGTGCCAGCAGTGAGGGGTTCTCTAACTATGGCTACACCTTC | CASSEGFSNYGYTF
17 | TRBJ1-3 | - | - | TRBV28 | TGTGCCAGCAGTTTATACCCGGACAATTTAGGTGGAAACACCATATATTTT | CASSLYPDNLGGNTIYF
17 | TRBJ1-5 | - | - | TRBV6-1 | TGTGCCAGCAGTGAAAGTAGGACCGGGATGGGTAATCAGCCCCAGCATTTT | CASSESRTGMGNQPQHF
13 | TRBJ1-4 | - | - | TRBV30 | TGTGCCTGGAGTGTAAGCGTTAATGAAAAACTGTTTTTT | CAWSVSVNEKLFF
12 | TRBJ2-7 | - | few | TRBV5-1 | TGCGCCAGCAGCTCACCAGGGTTCGAGCAGTACTTC | CASSSPGFEQYF
15 | TRBJ1-6 | - | - | TRBV28 | TGTGCCAGCAGTTTACCGAACAGGCTTAATTCACCCCTCCACTTT | CASSLPNRLNSPLHF
17 | TRBJ2-1 | - | - | TRBV4-2 | TGTGCCAGCAGCCAAGAAGTCGCCCCAGTCTCTCCTAATGAGCAGTTCTTC | CASSQEVAPVSPNEQFF
16 | TRBJ1-2 | - | - | TRBV4-1 | TGCGCCAGCAGCCAAGGAGACTCACCCGGGACAAATGGCTACACCTTC | CASSQGDSPGTNGYTF
15 | TRBJ1-1 | TRBD1 | - | TRBV10-3 | TGTGCCATCAGTGGCCGACAGGGCATAGGGACTGAAGCTTTCTTT | CAISGRQGIGTEAFF
16 | TRBJ2-7 | TRBD2 | few | TRBV2 | TGTGCCAGCAGTGTAGACTTTGGCGGGAGCACCTACGAGCAGTACTTC | CASSVDFGGSTYEQYF
13 | TRBJ1-1 | - | - | TRBV30 | TGTGCCTGGAGTGTACAGGGTAACACTGAAGCTTTCTTT | CAWSVQGNTEAFF
16 | TRBJ1-4 | - | - | TRBV4-1 | TGCGCCAGCAGCCAAGATAAGGAGGGGCGGGGTGAAAAACTGTTTTTT | CASSQDKEGRGEKLFF
15 | TRBJ1-2 | TRBD1 | - | TRBV2 | TGTGCCAGCAGCCGAACCGGGACAGGGGGGTATGGCTACACCTTC | CASSRTGTGGYGYTF
12 | TRBJ2-3 | - | - | TRBV9 | TGTGCCAGCAGCGCGAGCACAGATACGCAGTATTTT | CASSASTDTQYF
15 | TRBJ2-1 | TRBD2 | - | TRBV6-4 | TGTGCCAGCAGGCCGACTAGCGGGCTTAGTAATGAGCAGTTCTTC | CASRPTSGLSNEQFF
16 | TRBJ2-1 | TRBD1 | - | TRBV18 | TGTGCCAGCTCACCACCAAAAGGGGGCCTATACAATGAGCAGTTCTTC | CASSPPKGGLYNEQFF
16 | TRBJ2-3 | - | - | TRBV5-1 | TGCGCCAGCAGCCATGGTCACACCCAGAGTACAGATACGCAGTATTTT | CASSHGHTQSTDTQYF
20 | TRBJ2-1 | TRBD1 | - | TRBV5-1 | TGCGCCAGCAGCCCCTGGGGTCGAGACAGGGTCCTCGTTTCCTACAATGAGCAGTTCTTC | CASSPWGRDRVLVSYNEQFF
14 | TRBJ2-1 | - | - | TRBV11-2 | TGTGCCAGCAGCTTACTTGGACAGCCCCTCGAGCAGTTCTTC | CASSLLGQPLEQFF
14 | TRBJ2-7 | - | - | TRBV28 | TGTGCCAGCAGTTTGGAGGGGACCATCTACGAGCAGTACTTC | CASSLEGTIYEQYF
18 | TRBJ2-2 | TRBD2 | - | TRBV2 | TGTGCCAGCAGTGAGAGACTAGCGGGGGCCTTGAACACCGGGGAGCTGTTTTTT | CASSERLAGALNTGELFF
15 | TRBJ1-6 | - | few | TRBV19 | TGTGCCAGTAAGAGGAGGGAGGGCTTTGGGTCACCCCTCCACTTT | CASKRREGFGSPLHF
16 | TRBJ2-7 | - | - | TRBV5-1 | TGCGCCAGCAGCTTGGCCTTGCGGTCTGGAACCTACGAGCAGTACTTC | CASSLALRSGTYEQYF
12 | TRBJ1-1 | - | - | TRBV7-9 | TGTGCCAGCAGCTTTGAGAACACTGAAGCTTTCTTT | CASSFENTEAFF
13 | TRBJ2-5 | - | - | TRBV9 | TGTGCCAGCAGCAGGGATATCCAAGAGACCCAGTACTTC | CASSRDIQETQYF
14 | TRBJ1-1 | - | - | TRBV5-6 | TGTGCCAGCAGCTTGGACCGCAGGGCGAATGAAGCTTTCTTT | CASSLDRRANEAFF
14 | TRBJ1-4 | - | - | TRBV30 | TGTGCCTGGAGTGTACTCCCCGCGAATGAAAAACTGTTTTTT | CAWSVLPANEKLFF
12 | TRBJ2-2 | - | few | TRBV5-6 | TGTGCCAGCAGCTTGGTGTCCGGGGAGCTGTTTTTT | CASSLVSGELFF
11 | TRBJ1-2 | - | - | TRBV7-2 | TGTGCCAGCAGCTTTGGTTTGGGCTACACCTTC | CASSFGLGYTF
14 | TRBJ1-2 | TRBD1 | few | TRBV2 | TGTGCCAGCAAGAACGAACAGGGGCTCCATGGCTACACCTTC | CASKNEQGLHGYTF
13 | TRBJ2-7 | - | - | TRBV30 | TGTGCCTGGAGTGTACAAGGGATCGCCGAGCAGTACTTC | CAWSVQGIAEQYF
15 | TRBJ2-4 | TRBD1 | - | TRBV2 | TGTGCCAGCAGTGTGGACAGGCTGGCCAAAAACATTCAGTACTTC | CASSVDRLAKNIQYF
17 | TRBJ2-1 | - | - | TRBV28 | TGTGCCAGCAGTTTCCCTCCAAGTGACTACCAATACAATGAGCAGTTCTTC | CASSFPPSDYQYNEQFF
15 | TRBJ1-5 | - | - | TRBV13 | TGTGCCAGCAGCTTAGGGCAGCGCTCCAATCAGCCCCAGCATTTT | CASSLGQRSNQPQHF
16 | TRBJ2-2 | TRBD1 | - | TRBV30 | TGTGCCTGGAGTTCCGGGACAGGGAAATCCACCGGGGAGCTGTTTTTT | CAWSSGTGKSTGELFF
18 | TRBJ2-2 | TRBD1 | - | TRBV5-1 | TGCGCCAGCAGCTTACTCCCGGGACAGATACCCCCCGGCGGGGAGCTGTTTTTT | CASSLLPGQIPPGGELFF
13 | TRBJ1-5 | TRBD1 | few | TRBV7-2 | TGTGCCAGCCAGGGACAGGGGGATCAGCCCCAGCATTTT | CASQGQGDQPQHF
14 | TRBJ1-2 | - | - | TRBV30 | TGTGCCTGGAGTGTATATACAGGGTTAGATGGCTACACCTTC | CAWSVYTGLDGYTF
14 | TRBJ2-7 | TRBD1 | - | TRBV2 | TGTGCCAGCGCCAAAGGACAGGGGAAATACGAGCAGTACTTC | CASAKGQGKYEQYF
13 | TRBJ1-5 | - | - | TRBV7-9 | TGTGCCTCGGATGGGGGGTCCAATCAGCCCCAGCATTTT | CASDGGSNQPQHF
13 | TRBJ2-3 | - | - | TRBV5-4 | TGTGCCAGCAGCTCGACAGACACAGATACGCAGTATTTT | CASSSTDTDTQYF
14 | TRBJ2-5 | TRBD1 | - | TRBV2 | TGTGCCAGCAGCCAACAGGGGGCTCGGGAGACCCAGTACTTC | CASSQQGARETQYF
15 | TRBJ2-3 | - | - | TRBV28 | TGTGCCAGCAGACTGGGGACATTGAGCACAGATACGCAGTATTTT | CASRLGTLSTDTQYF
15 | TRBJ2-7 | - | once | TRBV7-9 | TGTGCCAGCAGCCACCCCGACAGCCAGTTCAACGAGCAGTACTTC | CASSHPDSQFNEQYF
15 | TRBJ2-6 | - | once | TRBV4-1 | TGCGCCAGCAGCCAAGATAACTCTGGGGCCAACGTCCTGACTTTC | CASSQDNSGANVLTF
14 | TRBJ2-7 | - | - | TRBV6-5 | TGTGCCAGCACCCCTCAGGGGACGGTATCCGAGCAGTACTTC | CASTPQGTVSEQYF